This TCR beta chain was identified during a study of breast tumors, draining lymph nodes, adjacent tissues. TCRdb reanalysed the multiplex PCR reads using MiXCR and keeps one entry per CDR3 protein. The sample records approximately 230,000 distinct CDR3 sequences, approximately 36% being singletons. V was shortened by 2 bases and J by 5 bases, with 18 bases between the two germline ends. In germline, CDR1 is LGHNA, CDR2 YSLEER. This CDR3 has 16 amino acids. Breast cancer patients provided tissue from their axillary draining lymph nodes. Sequencing was performed on axillary lymph node tissue. This rearrangement joins TRBV4-3 to TRBJ2-5; the D gene is possibly TRBD2 (5 bases). This TCR came from a female donor with breast cancer. Some clones in this sample may be carry-over from other donors' samples. The CDR3 here is CASSQRHLTPGETQYF. CDR3 coding DNA: TGCGCCAGCAGCCAACGCCACCTTACCCCGGGGGAGACCCAGTACTTC.